The 20 T cell receptor beta chains given below trace back to one sample, sequenced in a study of graft-versus-host responses after intestinal transplantation. These receptors have no identified antigens. The repertoire was sequenced with immunoSEQ multiplex PCR; TCRdb's copy has only in-frame clones and lacks some. The data show nearly 95,000 clones, about 93% seen once. The specimen was unstimulated CD8+ T cells sorted from spleen or lymph node cells, collected before intestinal transplant. The origin of the receptors is a human donor who received an intestinal transplant.

The chain is built from TRBV4-1 and TRBJ2-7; 8 bases align to TRBD1. The CDR3 runs 16 residues. Trimming cost V 3 bases and J 2 bases; bases outside gene matches: 9. CDR1 and CDR2 from the germline V gene are MGHRA and YSYEKL. The CDR3 region is CASSHAGDRIAYEQYF. CDR3 nucleotide sequence: TGCGCCAGCAGCCACGCTGGGGACAGGATCGCCTACGAGCAGTACTTC.

This clone was picked up a small number of times. The J gene is TRBJ1-1, the V gene TRBV27, with 10 positions matching TRBD1. CDR3 length: 16 amino acids. CDR1 and CDR2 (germline): MNHEY, SMNVEV (reference sequence). J gave up 2 bases and V 6 bases, and 9 bases lay outside the gene matches. CDR3 loop: CASSSGTGVSNTEAFF. For the CDR3, the DNA is TGTGCCAGCAGCTCCGGGACAGGGGTTTCCAACACTGAAGCTTTCTTT.

Note on this clone: The junction departs from the called germline gene at one end, perhaps through a read error. The J gene is TRBJ2-7, the V gene TRBV10-2, with TRBD1 matching 8 bases. Germline-derived CDR1 and CDR2 are WSHSY and SAAADI. CDR3 length equals 13 residues. The CDR3 region is CASIGTGIYGQYF. The DNA of the CDR3 is TGCGCCAGCATAGGGACAGGAATTTACGGGCAGTACTTC.

The rearrangement links TRBV7-2 to TRBJ1-1, with TRBD1 as a possible D gene (6 bases). The germline gives CDR1 SGHTA, CDR2 FQGNSA. V dropped 5 bases and J dropped 2 bases, with 21 bases sitting between them. This CDR3 contains 17 residues. CDR3 sequence reads: CASSPRTALGSNTEAFF. The CDR3 DNA is TGTGCCAGCAGCCCACGGACAGCCCTAGGAAGTAACACTGAAGCTTTCTTT.

The chain employs TRBV7-2 and TRBJ2-7; 9 bases align to TRBD1. Per germline, CDR1 SGHTA and CDR2 FQGNSA. With V trimmed by 4 bases and J by 6 bases, 7 bases remained unmatched. The CDR3 contains 14 residues. For the CDR3, the DNA is TGTGCCAGCAGCTCCCGGACAGGGGCTACCGAGCAGTACTTC. It encodes CASSSRTGATEQYF. Drawing the rest from reference TRBV7-2 and TRBJ2-7, the complete variable domain is GAGVSQSPSNKVTEKGKDVELRCDPISGHTALYWYRQSLGQGLEFLIYFQGNSAPDKSGLPSDRFSAERTGGSVSTLTIQRTQQEDSAVYLCASSSRTGATEQYFGPGTRLTVT.

This clone is a singleton in its sample. V usage is TRBV7-2 and J usage is TRBJ2-1; 9 nucleotides align to TRBD2. The germline CDR1 and CDR2 sequences are SGHTA and FQGNSA. After removal of 1 base from V and 15 bases from J, the junction contained 13 bases not matched to a gene. This CDR3 contains 15 residues. CDR3 in DNA: TGTGCCAGCAGCTTAGACGGAGGAAGAGCGGGGGGTCGGTTCTTC. Its protein product is CASSLDGGRAGGRFF. Looking up the rest from reference TRBV7-2 and TRBJ2-1 gives the full variable domain: GAGVSQSPSNKVTEKGKDVELRCDPISGHTALYWYRQSLGQGLEFLIYFQGNSAPDKSGLPSDRFSAERTGGSVSTLTIQRTQQEDSAVYLCASSLDGGRAGGRFFGPGTRLTVL.

The genes are TRBV9 and TRBJ1-2, with 8 bases lining up with TRBD1. CDR3 size: 16 residues. Trimming took 3 bases from V and 4 from J; bases not matched to a gene: 11. CDR1 SGDLS and CDR2 YYNGEE come from the germline V gene. CDR3 loop: CASSARGTGEGYGYTF. The CDR3 DNA sequence: TGTGCCAGCAGCGCGAGGGGGACAGGAGAAGGCTATGGCTACACCTTC.

The chain is built from TRBV25-1 and TRBJ1-2; D unresolved. Germline lookup yields CDR1 MGHDK and CDR2 SYGVNS. V lost 6 bases, J lost 3 bases, and 11 bases lay in between. The CDR3 is made up of 13 amino acids. The CDR3 sequence: CASRRDTYYGYTF. The CDR3 bases are TGTGCCAGCAGAAGAGACACTTACTATGGCTACACCTTC.

V and J are TRBV9 and TRBJ1-1, with TRBD1 matching 12 bases. Looked up from germline, CDR1 is SGDLS and CDR2 is YYNGEE. V lost 0 bases to trimming and J lost 0 bases; unmatched junction nucleotides: 6. The CDR3 extends over 18 amino acids. CDR3 in amino acids: CASSVVGQGASMNTEAFF. In DNA, the CDR3 is TGTGCCAGCAGCGTAGTGGGACAGGGGGCTTCAATGAACACTGAAGCTTTCTTT.

This chain uses TRBV29-1 with TRBJ2-7; 12 bases are shared with TRBD1. V dropped 3 bases and J dropped 6; count of bases not matched to a gene: 3. Germline CDR1 SQVTM, CDR2 ANQGSEA. The CDR3 loop spans 13 amino acids. The CDR3 loop is CSVEGTGGSEQYF. The CDR3 nucleotides are TGCAGCGTTGAGGGGACAGGGGGCAGCGAGCAGTACTTC.

V usage is TRBV9 and J usage is TRBJ1-6; no definite D call. The germline V gene has CDR1 SGDLS and CDR2 YYNGEE. The CDR3 has 13 residues. The germline V and J ends were trimmed by 2 bases and 7 bases, with 7 bases remaining between them. DNA for the CDR3: TGTGCCAGCAGCGTGACGGGGAATTCACCCCTCCACTTT. This sequence encodes CASSVTGNSPLHF.

The rearrangement joins TRBV25-1 to TRBJ2-3; D is ambiguous. CDR3 length: 12 amino acids. The germline V gene encodes CDR1 MGHDK and CDR2 SYGVNS. Deletions cut 2 bases from V and 4 bases from J, with 4 bases between. CDR3 sequence (DNA): TGTGCCAGCAGTGAAGGGCCAGATACGCAGTATTTT. Translating gives CASSEGPDTQYF.

This chain connects TRBV7-6 to TRBJ2-1, with D possibly being TRBD2 (7 bases). This CDR3 has 17 residues. V was clipped by 2 bases and J by 5 bases, with 19 bases between them. In germline, CDR1 is SGHVS, CDR2 FNYEAQ. CDR3 residues: CASSLSPGGAGNNEQFF. The DNA for the CDR3 is TGTGCCAGCAGCTTAAGTCCTGGGGGGGCCGGGAACAATGAGCAGTTCTTC.

This clone was recorded only once. CDR3 coding DNA: TGTGCCAGTAGTATAGACCGGGACAGGGGGCCCAATGAGCAGTTCTTC. Its translation: CASSIDRDRGPNEQFF. The chain joins TRBV19 to TRBJ2-1, with 12 bases lining up with TRBD1. V lost 0 bases, J lost 6 bases, and 3 bases stayed unmatched. Germline CDR1 LNHDA, CDR2 SQIVND (reference sequence). The CDR3 has 16 residues.

This chain joins TRBV7-9 and TRBJ2-6; D unclear. This CDR3 has 13 amino acids. Per the germline V gene, CDR1 is SEHNR and CDR2 is FQNEAQ (reference sequence). V was pared by 8 bases and J by 0 bases, with 5 bases between. The CDR3 spells CASHSSGANVLTF. CDR3 coding DNA: TGTGCCAGCCATAGCTCTGGGGCCAACGTCCTGACTTTC.

This sequence joins TRBV19 and TRBJ2-7; 8 nucleotides align to TRBD1. This CDR3 spans 16 amino acids. Trimming removed 4 bases from V and 3 bases from J; junction bases left unmatched: 11. Germline CDR1 and CDR2: LNHDA and SQIVND (reference sequence). The CDR3 reads CASSKKTGEIGYEQYF. The CDR3 DNA sequence: TGTGCCAGTAGTAAGAAGACAGGGGAAATTGGCTACGAGCAGTACTTC.

This sequence joins TRBV9 and TRBJ1-4; D uncertain. Trimming removed 3 bases from V and 15 bases from J, with 15 bases in between. Germline CDR1 SGDLS, CDR2 YYNGEE. This CDR3 region has 12 residues. The CDR3 bases are TGTGCCAGCAGCGGAGACCGAGGAAACTTGTTTTTT. It translates to CASSGDRGNLFF. The variable domain in full, completed from reference TRBV9 and TRBJ1-4, reads DSGVTQTPKHLITATGQRVTLRCSPRSGDLSVYWYQQSLDQGLQFLIQYYNGEERAKGNILERFSAQQFPDLHSELNLSSLELGDSALYFCASSGDRGNLFFGSGTQLSVL.

The rearrangement uses TRBV9 and TRBJ1-2; 7 bases fit TRBD1. Germline CDR1 and CDR2: SGDLS and YYNGEE. V was pared by 0 bases and J by 0 bases, with 2 bases of the junction left unmatched. The CDR3 sequence is 15 residues long. The CDR3 protein is CASSVAGTANYGYTF. For the CDR3, the DNA is TGTGCCAGCAGCGTAGCGGGGACAGCTAACTATGGCTACACCTTC.

The chain has TRBV4-3 and TRBJ2-2; TRBD2 matches at 7 bases. The germline V gene has CDR1 LGHNA and CDR2 YSLEER. Losses at the gene ends were 3 bases for V and 7 bases for J; bases not matched to a gene: 2. This CDR3 has 13 residues. The CDR3 reads CASSQERGGELFF. DNA for the CDR3: TGCGCCAGCAGCCAGGAGCGGGGCGGGGAGCTGTTTTTT.

This chain uses TRBV7-4 with TRBJ1-6, with no clear D. CDR1 SGHVT and CDR2 SQSDAQ come from the germline V gene. The CDR3 sequence is 14 residues long. Between the trimmed V and J ends, which lost 1 base and 6 bases, there was a span of 7 bases. Here the CDR3 DNA reads TGTGCCAGCAGCTTAGGCCAGTCTAATTCACCCCTCCACTTT. It is translated as CASSLGQSNSPLHF.